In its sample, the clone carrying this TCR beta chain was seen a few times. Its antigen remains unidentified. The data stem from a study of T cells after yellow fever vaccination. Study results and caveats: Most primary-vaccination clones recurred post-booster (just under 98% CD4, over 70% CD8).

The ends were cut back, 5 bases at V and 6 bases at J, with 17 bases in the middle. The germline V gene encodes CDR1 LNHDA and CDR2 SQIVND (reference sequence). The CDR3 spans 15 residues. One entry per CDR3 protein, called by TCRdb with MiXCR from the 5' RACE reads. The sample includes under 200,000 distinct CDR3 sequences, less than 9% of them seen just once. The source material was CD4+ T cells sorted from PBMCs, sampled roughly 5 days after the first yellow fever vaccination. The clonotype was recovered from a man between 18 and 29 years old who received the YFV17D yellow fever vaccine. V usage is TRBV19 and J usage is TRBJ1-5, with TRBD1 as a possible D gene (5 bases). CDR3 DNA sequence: TGTGCCAGTAGTCGTGGGTTGCAGGGTCGTCAGCCCCAGCATTTT. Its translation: CASSRGLQGRQPQHF. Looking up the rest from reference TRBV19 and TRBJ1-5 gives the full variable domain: DGGITQSPKYLFRKEGQNVTLSCEQNLNHDAMYWYRQDPGQGLRLIYYSQIVNDFQKGDIAEGYSVSREKKESFPLTVTSAQKNPTAFYLCASSRGLQGRQPQHFGDGTRLSIL.